The subject of this entry is one TCR beta chain. The protocol was immunoSEQ multiplex PCR, while the TCRdb copy is restricted to in-frame clones and leaves out a portion. The table has tens of thousands of clones, around four fifths seen once. This record belongs to a study of blood T cell repertoires in COVID-19. In the study overall: Acute-phase and convalescent COVID-19 samples originated in the United States, Italy and Spain.

V lost 8 bases to trimming and J lost 1 base; unmatched junction nucleotides: 6. CDR3 size: 15 residues. Germline values: CDR1 SGHAT, CDR2 FQNNGV. The J gene is TRBJ2-2, the V gene TRBV11-2; TRBD2 matches at 8 bases. The sample taken for sequencing was peripheral blood. The receptor comes from a woman aged 55-70 years with acute or convalescent COVID-19. The CDR3 spells CASPRGGMNTGELFF. CDR3 nucleotide sequence: TGTGCCAGCCCCCGGGGGGGAATGAACACCGGGGAGCTGTTTTTT.